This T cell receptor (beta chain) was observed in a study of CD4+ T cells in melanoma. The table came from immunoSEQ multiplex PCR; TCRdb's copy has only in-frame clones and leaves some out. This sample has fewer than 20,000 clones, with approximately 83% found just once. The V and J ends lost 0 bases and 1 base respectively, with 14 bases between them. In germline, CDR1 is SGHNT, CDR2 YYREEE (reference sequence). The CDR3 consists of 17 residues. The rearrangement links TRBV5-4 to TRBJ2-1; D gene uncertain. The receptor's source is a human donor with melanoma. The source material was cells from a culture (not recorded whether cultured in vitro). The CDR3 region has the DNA TGTGCCAGCAGCTTGGGCAACCCGCGAATATCCTACAATGAGCAGTTCTTC. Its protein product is CASSLGNPRISYNEQFF.